These T cell receptor beta chains were read from a single sample in a study of neoadjuvant nivolumab and ipilimumab in lung cancer. Here immunoSEQ multiplex PCR was the method, and the copy in TCRdb shows in-frame clones only, minus some. This sample yields about 23,000 clones, of which more than 70% are seen a single time; under 30% belongs to the top ten. This specimen consisted of peripheral blood, obtained before neoadjuvant nivolumab, alone or with ipilimumab. The source is an adult with non-small cell lung cancer. CDR3s include the opening cysteine and the closing phenylalanine or tryptophan. A D gene is named only where the DNA matches it firmly. Size tells how often a clone was seen (once, few, many) or the class of an expanded clone, and some rows leave it out.

>TRBV5-8|-|-|TRBJ2-5
CASTQRDPRGQYF
TGTGCCAGCACCCAACGGGACCCCCGGGGCCAGTACTTC
>TRBV19|-|-|TRBJ1-1
CASGVTGNTEAFF
TGTGCCAGTGGGGTAACAGGTAACACTGAAGCTTTCTTT
>TRBV7-9|-|-|TRBJ1-2
CASSPTGRRDGYTF
TGTGCCAGCAGCCCCACAGGGAGGCGCGATGGCTACACCTTC
>TRBV5-1|TRBD1|few|TRBJ1-1
CASSSRGGHTEAFF
TGCGCCAGCAGCTCCAGGGGGGGGCACACTGAAGCTTTCTTT
>TRBV5-4|TRBD1|-|TRBJ1-4
CASSLETGVANEKLFF
TGTGCCAGCAGCTTGGAGACAGGGGTTGCGAACGAAAAACTGTTTTTT
>TRBV27|-|few|TRBJ2-7
CASSWAGSEQYF
TGTGCCAGCAGCTGGGCGGGGTCCGAGCAGTACTTC
>TRBV29-1|TRBD1|-|TRBJ2-5
CSVGQGQETQYF
TGCAGCGTTGGACAGGGCCAAGAGACCCAGTACTTC
>TRBV7-9|TRBD1|-|TRBJ2-7
CASRATGKQYF
TGTGCCAGCAGAGCGACAGGGAAGCAGTACTTC
>TRBV7-8|-|-|TRBJ1-5
CASSLSRGRSNQPQHF
TGTGCCAGCAGCTTAAGTCGGGGACGGAGCAATCAGCCCCAGCATTTT
>TRBV9|-|few|TRBJ1-1
CASSVRAGLQAFF
TGTGCCAGCAGCGTAAGGGCAGGGTTGCAGGCTTTCTTT
>TRBV20-1|-|-|TRBJ2-7
CSASFYEQYF
TGCAGTGCTAGTTTCTACGAGCAGTACTTC
>TRBV18|-|-|TRBJ1-1
CASSPPFGGGMNTEAFF
TGTGCCAGCTCACCACCGTTCGGGGGCGGAATGAACACTGAAGCTTTCTTT
>TRBV5-4|TRBD1|-|TRBJ2-1
CASSSPQGNYNEQFF
TGTGCCAGCAGCTCCCCACAGGGGAACTACAATGAGCAGTTCTTC
>TRBV5-1|-|-|TRBJ1-2
CASSLDRINYGYTF
TGCGCCAGCAGCTTGGACAGGATCAACTATGGCTACACCTTC
>TRBV5-5|TRBD1|-|TRBJ2-7
CASSESGTGSYEQYF
TGTGCCAGCAGCGAATCCGGGACAGGGAGCTACGAGCAGTACTTC
>TRBV18|-|-|TRBJ1-1
CASSPRDQVNTEAFF
TGTGCCAGCTCACCAAGGGACCAAGTGAACACTGAAGCTTTCTTT
>TRBV10-2|-|-|TRBJ1-2
CASSESTGWNYGYTF
TGCGCCAGCAGTGAGTCGACGGGCTGGAACTATGGCTACACCTTC
>TRBV19|-|-|TRBJ1-3
CASSISGNTIYF
TGTGCCAGTAGTATCTCGGGAAACACCATATATTTT
>TRBV7-9|-|-|TRBJ2-4
CASSLDRVGGIQYF
TGTGCCAGCAGCTTAGACAGGGTCGGAGGCATTCAGTACTTC
>TRBV9|TRBD2|-|TRBJ2-3
CASSSRTSGLATDTQYF
TGTGCCAGCAGCTCCCGGACTAGCGGACTTGCCACAGATACGCAGTATTTT
>TRBV5-1|TRBD1|-|TRBJ1-1
CASSLNQGGTEAFF
TGCGCCAGCAGCCTAAATCAGGGGGGCACTGAAGCTTTCTTT
>TRBV9|TRBD1|-|TRBJ1-1
CASQRMGDSEFEAFF
TGTGCCAGCCAACGTATGGGGGACAGTGAGTTTGAAGCTTTCTTT
>TRBV5-1|-|-|TRBJ1-4
CASSLAPGEKLFF
TGCGCCAGCAGCTTGGCCCCAGGTGAAAAACTGTTTTTT
>TRBV5-5|TRBD1|few|TRBJ2-1
CASSLGAGGASYNEQFF
TGTGCCAGCAGCTTGGGGGCAGGGGGCGCTTCCTACAATGAGCAGTTCTTC
>TRBV30|TRBD1|-|TRBJ1-1
CAWSVTGGKAFF
TGTGCCTGGAGTGTTACAGGGGGCAAAGCTTTCTTT
>TRBV5-5|TRBD1|-|TRBJ1-5
CASSPILGQGLQPQHF
TGTGCCAGCAGCCCGATCCTGGGACAGGGCCTTCAGCCCCAGCATTTT
>TRBV28|-|few|TRBJ2-7
CASTHTGGVYEQYF
TGTGCCAGCACCCATACAGGAGGAGTCTACGAGCAGTACTTC
>TRBV19|TRBD1|-|TRBJ2-7
CASSLKLGQGYEQYF
TGTGCCAGTAGCCTTAAACTCGGACAGGGCTACGAGCAGTACTTC
>TRBV6-6|-|few|TRBJ2-1
CASSSNNEQFF
TGTGCCAGCAGTTCAAACAATGAGCAGTTCTTC
>TRBV30|-|-|TRBJ2-7
CAWSAGHSQGEQYF
TGTGCCTGGAGTGCGGGGCACTCTCAGGGCGAGCAGTACTTC
>TRBV4-1|TRBD1|-|TRBJ2-3
CASSQERDRGRQYF
TGCGCCAGCAGCCAAGAACGCGACAGGGGCCGGCAGTATTTT
>TRBV5-4|-|-|TRBJ1-2
CASSLDPIPYGYTF
TGTGCCAGCAGCCTGGACCCCATCCCATATGGCTACACCTTC
>TRBV4-2|TRBD2|-|TRBJ2-5
CASSQGQNGRAAGETQYF
TGTGCCAGCAGCCAAGGCCAAAACGGGAGGGCCGCGGGAGAGACCCAGTACTTC
>TRBV30|TRBD1|-|TRBJ2-7
CAWSRDRAYEQYF
TGTGCCTGGAGCCGGGACAGGGCTTACGAGCAGTACTTC
>TRBV30|-|-|TRBJ1-2
CIGRATGYTF
TGTATAGGCAGGGCCACCGGCTACACCTTC
>TRBV19|-|-|TRBJ1-2
CASSMSLQSNYGYTF
TGTGCCAGTAGTATGTCCCTCCAGTCTAACTATGGCTACACCTTC
>TRBV4-3|-|-|TRBJ1-4
CASSWGQGLIF
TGCGCCAGCAGCTGGGGGCAGGGGTTGATTTTT
>TRBV12-5|TRBD2|once|TRBJ2-1
CASGWGASGVGNEQFF
TGTGCTAGTGGTTGGGGAGCTAGCGGGGTGGGCAATGAGCAGTTCTTC
>TRBV11-1|-|-|TRBJ1-2
CASSPRAAGYTF
TGTGCCAGCAGCCCCCGGGCGGCTGGCTACACCTTC
>TRBV19|TRBD2|-|TRBJ2-7
CASSISSGVTYEQYF
TGTGCCAGTAGTATTAGTAGCGGGGTTACCTACGAGCAGTACTTC